This T cell receptor (beta chain) appears in the sequencing data of a study of shared clonotypes between healthy human individuals. Repertoires were generated with immunoSEQ multiplex PCR, while TCRdb's copy carries only in-frame clones and drops some. The sample holds about 2 million clones, about 95% seen once. Trimming removed 5 bases at V and 3 bases at J, with 7 bases between. Germline assignment: CDR1 MNHEY and CDR2 SVGAGI. The CDR3 is 13 amino acids. CD45RO negativity and positive selection for CCR7 defined naive CD8 cells, a population that excluded terminally differentiated effector memory CD45RA+ cells. As for this clone: Its antigen is unknown.

Study outcomes and limitations: Generally, naive subsets (rather than memory subsets) showed larger estimated richness. Clonotype sharing among donors, it was expected, would be affected by sequencing depth.

The sequenced sample was naive CD8+ T cells sorted from blood. V and J are TRBV6-5 and TRBJ2-2; the D is unclear. This clonotype originated in a man aged 18 to 30 in good health. The CDR3 DNA sequence: TGTGCCAGCAGTCGACCCTACACCGGGGAGCTGTTTTTT. Residues: CASSRPYTGELFF.